This entry concerns a single T cell receptor beta chain. Membership in each cohort depended on participant-reported clinical history. This entry comes from a study of blood T cell repertoires in COVID-19. Overall study: COVID-19 samples from acute and convalescent phases originated in the United States, Italy and Spain. T cells, B-cell-depleted T cells, or PBMCs supplied cDNA or gDNA.

The method was immunoSEQ multiplex PCR; TCRdb's version includes in-frame clones alone and lacks a portion of them. The sample includes about 230,000 clones, around 88% of them seen just once. Germline V CDR1 and CDR2: SEHNR, FQNEAQ (reference sequence). V lost 5 bases and J lost 6; bases outside the gene matches: 4. CDR3 length equals 15 residues. The TCR was taken from a middle-aged woman with acute COVID-19. Material: PBMCs or T cells enriched from blood (not recorded which). V usage is TRBV7-9 and J usage is TRBJ2-1, with 13 positions matching TRBD2. Here the CDR3 DNA reads TGTGCCAGCAGCGATGGACTAGCGGGAGTCAATGAGCAGTTCTTC. Protein sequence: CASSDGLAGVNEQFF. The full variable domain, rest sourced from reference TRBV7-9 and TRBJ2-1, is DTGVSQNPRHKITKRGQNVTFRCDPISEHNRLYWYRQTLGQGPEFLTYFQNEAQLEKSRLLSDRFSAERPKGSFSTLEIQRTEQGDSAMYLCASSDGLAGVNEQFFGPGTRLTVL.